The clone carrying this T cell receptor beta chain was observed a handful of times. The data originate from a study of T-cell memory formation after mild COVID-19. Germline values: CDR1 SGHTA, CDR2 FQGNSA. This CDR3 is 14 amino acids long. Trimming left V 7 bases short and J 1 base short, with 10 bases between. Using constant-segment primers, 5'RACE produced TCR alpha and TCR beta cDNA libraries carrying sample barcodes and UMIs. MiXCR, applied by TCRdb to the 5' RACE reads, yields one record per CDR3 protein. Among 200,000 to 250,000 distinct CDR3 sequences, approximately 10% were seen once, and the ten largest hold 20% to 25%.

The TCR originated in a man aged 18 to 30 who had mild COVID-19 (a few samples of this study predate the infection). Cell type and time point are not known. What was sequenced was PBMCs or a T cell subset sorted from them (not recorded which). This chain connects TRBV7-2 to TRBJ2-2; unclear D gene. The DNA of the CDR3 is TGTGCCAGCATCACGGGTCGGAACACCGGGGAGCTGTTTTTT. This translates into CASITGRNTGELFF. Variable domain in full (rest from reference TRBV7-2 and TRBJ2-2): GAGVSQSPSNKVTEKGKDVELRCDPISGHTALYWYRQSLGQGLEFLIYFQGNSAPDKSGLPSDRFSAERTGGSVSTLTIQRTQQEDSAVYLCASITGRNTGELFFGEGSRLTVL.